These 22 T cell receptor beta chains share one sample of origin, sequenced in a study of human T cells and chemical hapten exposure. Each CDR3 protein is one row after TCRdb ran MiXCR on the RACE reads. Among just over 95,000 distinct CDR3 sequences, roughly a quarter were seen once, and the ten largest hold about 9.4%. This sample's time point: patch test 3, about 24 weeks after DPC sensitization. Treatment denoted: therapeutic diphenylcyclopropenone sensitization with weekly scalp DPC. The specimen comprised whole blood, sampled in connection with sensitization to the hapten diphenylcyclopropenone (DPC). These receptors all come from a man aged 40-55 years with alopecia areata. Some clones in this sample may be carry-over from other donors' samples.

This clonotype has just a few counts. V usage is TRBV20-1 and J usage is TRBJ2-7; 12 bases fit TRBD1. After removal of 6 bases from V and 2 bases from J, the junction contained 5 bases not matched to a gene. Germline loops: CDR1 DFQATT, CDR2 SNEGSKA (reference sequence). This CDR3 contains 14 residues. DNA of the CDR3: TGCAGTGCCCAGGGACAGGGGGCGACCTACGAGCAGTACTTC. Its translation: CSAQGQGATYEQYF.

J is TRBJ2-5 and V is TRBV11-2; D might be TRBD2 (6 bases). The CDR3 is 15 residues long. Germline assignment: CDR1 SGHAT and CDR2 FQNNGV. V was pared by 4 bases and J by 5 bases, with 17 bases between. CDR3 nucleotides: TGTGCCAGCAGCTACGGTGTAGCGGAGGGGGAGACCCAGTACTTC. It is translated as CASSYGVAEGETQYF. Based on the CDR3 plus reference TRBV11-2 and TRBJ2-5, the full variable domain is EAGVAQSPRYKIIEKRQSVAFWCNPISGHATLYWYQQILGQGPKLLIQFQNNGVVDDSQLPKDRFSAERLKGVDSTLKIQPAKLEDSAVYLCASSYGVAEGETQYFGPGTRLLVL.

This clonotype was picked up a small number of times. The rearrangement uses TRBV20-1 and TRBJ2-3; 9 positions agree with TRBD2. CDR3 length: 15 residues. The germline CDR1 and CDR2 sequences are DFQATT and SNEGSKA (reference sequence). V dropped 3 bases and J dropped 3; count of bases not matched to a gene: 7. CDR3: CSASELAGRTDTQYF. DNA of the CDR3: TGCAGTGCTAGTGAACTAGCGGGTCGAACAGATACGCAGTATTTT.

CDR3 sequence: CASSLKIRAAGPGELFF. Written as DNA, the CDR3 is TGTGCCAGCAGTTTAAAAATACGGGCTGCTGGTCCCGGGGAGCTGTTTTTT. The chain employs TRBV27 and TRBJ2-2; D is uncertain. Germline V CDR1 and CDR2: MNHEY, SMNVEV (reference sequence). Trimming stripped 2 bases from V and 6 bases from J, with 19 bases between. The CDR3 runs 17 residues.

This clonotype was seen repeatedly, ten times or more. Since a much larger clone is just one base distant, this may be a read error. The DNA of the CDR3 is TGTGCCAGCAGCCCACCCCTTGTGGGGGAAAACTATGGCTACAACTTC. Protein: CASSPPLVGENYGYNF. V is TRBV7-9 and J is TRBJ1-2; D perhaps matches TRBD1 (5 bases). The CDR3 is made up of 16 amino acids. Germline CDR1 is SEHNR and CDR2 is FQNEAQ (reference sequence).

The genes are TRBV24-1 and TRBJ2-3, with 7 bases that match TRBD1. V shed 1 base and J 1 base; nucleotides not matched to a gene: 4. The CDR3 runs to 16 residues. Germline assignment: CDR1 KGHDR and CDR2 SFDVKD. The CDR3 DNA follows: TGTGCCACCAGTGATTTAAGACAGGGAGGCACAGATACGCAGTATTTT. It specifies CATSDLRQGGTDTQYF.

V usage is TRBV29-1 and J usage is TRBJ2-1; 9 bases map to TRBD1. Germline lookup yields CDR1 SQVTM and CDR2 ANQGSEA. Germline trimming cut 5 bases from V and 8 bases from J; bases unmatched to any gene: 10. This CDR3 spans 14 amino acids. CDR3 amino acids: CSVMAGQGFDEQFF. DNA for the CDR3: TGCAGCGTTATGGCGGGACAGGGATTCGATGAGCAGTTCTTC.

This clonotype appeared a few times. The chain carries TRBV10-3 and TRBJ2-7; D is uncertain. The CDR3 sequence is 14 residues long. The ends were cut back, 3 bases at V and 5 bases at J, with 14 bases in the middle. CDR1 is ENHRY, CDR2 SYGVKD, per germline. CDR3 nucleotide sequence: TGTGCCATCAGTGATATACTTCATAGGGACGAGCAGTACTTC. It is translated as CAISDILHRDEQYF.

The chain recombines TRBV7-8 with TRBJ2-3; perhaps D is TRBD1 or TRBD2 (5 bases each). Germline CDR1 and CDR2: SGHVS and FQNEAQ. CDR3 length equals 17 residues. Trimming shortened V by 2 bases and J by 2 bases, and 17 bases separated the two germline ends. CDR3 loop: CASSLRLGEGITDTQYF. CDR3 nucleotides: TGTGCCAGCAGCTTACGTTTGGGGGAAGGTATCACAGATACGCAGTATTTT.

This CDR3 is CASSPSARPVSLTDTQYF. CDR3 nucleotides: TGTGCCAGCAGCCCATCCGCCCGCCCCGTCTCCCTCACAGATACGCAGTATTTT. The chain is built from TRBV9 and TRBJ2-3; D unresolved. CDR3 length: 18 residues. Germline V gene sequence: CDR1 SGDLS, CDR2 YYNGEE. V was pared by 4 bases and J by 2 bases, with 23 bases between.

The chain recombines TRBV27 with TRBJ2-7; TRBD1 matches 8 bases. V was pared by 6 bases and J by 0 bases, with 7 bases of the junction left unmatched. This CDR3 is 15 amino acids long. Germline V gene data show CDR1 as MNHEY and CDR2 as SMNVEV (reference sequence). CDR3 in DNA: TGTGCCAGCAGCAGAGCCGGGACAGGCTCCTACGAGCAGTACTTC. This encodes CASSRAGTGSYEQYF.

The gene calls are TRBV29-1 and TRBJ2-3; D might be TRBD1 or TRBD2, each matching 5 bases. Trimming removed 1 base from V and 2 bases from J, with 7 bases in between. Germline V gene data show CDR1 as SQVTM and CDR2 as ANQGSEA. This CDR3 is built from 13 residues. CDR3 region: CSVEGGNTDTQYF. The CDR3 region has the DNA TGCAGCGTTGAAGGGGGGAACACAGATACGCAGTATTTT.

The J gene is TRBJ2-2, the V gene TRBV7-9, with 9 bases that match TRBD1. J lost 7 bases, V lost 4 bases, and 7 bases had no gene match. The CDR3 spans 15 residues. CDR1 SEHNR and CDR2 FQNEAQ come from the germline V gene (reference sequence). CDR3 nucleotide sequence: TGTGCCAGCAGCTCCACAGGGGGCTACGGCGGGGAGCTGTTTTTT. Translation: CASSSTGGYGGELFF.

This chain joins TRBV27 and TRBJ2-7; 10 bases match TRBD2. Looked up from germline, CDR1 is MNHEY and CDR2 is SMNVEV (reference sequence). V shed 8 bases, J shed 2 bases, and the junction held 12 bases outside the gene matches. The CDR3 length is 16 residues. CDR3: CASPTPLAGSTYEQYF. The CDR3 DNA reads as TGTGCCAGCCCTACACCACTAGCGGGATCAACCTACGAGCAGTACTTC.

The gene calls are TRBV5-1 and TRBJ2-7; the D gene is possibly TRBD2 (5 bases). Germline CDR1 and CDR2: SGHRS and YFSETQ. V was pared by 3 bases and J by 7 bases, with 11 bases between. The CDR3 is 12 residues long. The CDR3 region is CASSYGKSEQYF. The CDR3 nucleotides are TGCGCCAGCAGCTACGGGAAGTCTGAGCAGTACTTC.

The V and J genes are TRBV5-1 and TRBJ2-5, with D possibly matching TRBD1 (6 bases). The CDR3 has 14 residues. Germline V gene data show CDR1 as SGHRS and CDR2 as YFSETQ. V dropped 0 bases and J dropped 6 bases, with 12 bases sitting between them. The DNA of the CDR3 is TGCGCCAGCAGCTTGGTGACAGGTCAAAAGACCCAGTACTTC. It encodes CASSLVTGQKTQYF.

This clonotype has at least ten counts. The chain uses TRBV20-1 and TRBJ1-1, with 7 bases matching TRBD1. The CDR3 extends over 18 amino acids. Trimming took 3 bases from V and 4 from J; bases not matched to a gene: 20. The germline V gene has CDR1 DFQATT and CDR2 SNEGSKA (reference sequence). For the CDR3, the DNA is TGCAGTGCTAGTGGGGTCGGGGACACAGGGGTAGTGGGCACTGAAGCTTTCTTT. Translated: CSASGVGDTGVVGTEAFF.

J is TRBJ2-5 and V is TRBV20-1; D gene ambiguous. The CDR3 loop spans 15 amino acids. V gave up 1 base and J gave up 5 bases, with 17 bases separating them. CDR1 DFQATT and CDR2 SNEGSKA come from the germline V gene (reference sequence). The DNA for the CDR3 is TGCAGTGCTAGAGTCGAAGGAAGCGCTTTGGAGACCCAGTACTTC. Translated: CSARVEGSALETQYF.

The V call is TRBV2, the J call TRBJ2-7; 9 bases map to TRBD1. Germline loops: CDR1 SNHLY, CDR2 FYNNEI. The CDR3 is made up of 14 amino acids. V lost 3 bases and J lost 3; bases outside the gene matches: 3. The CDR3 nucleotides are TGTGCCAGCAGTGAGGACAGGGGTTACTACGAGCAGTACTTC. This codes for CASSEDRGYYEQYF.

The chain is built from TRBV28 and TRBJ2-7, with a possible D match to TRBD2 (5 bases). V lost 7 bases and J 3 bases, leaving 16 bases between the germline ends. The CDR3 is 14 residues long. CDR1 is MDHEN and CDR2 is SYDVKM in the germline V gene. As DNA, the CDR3 is TGTGCCAGCACCCCTCGAGGGATCAGCTACGAGCAGTACTTC. As protein: CASTPRGISYEQYF. Variable domain in full (rest from reference TRBV28 and TRBJ2-7): DVKVTQSSRYLVKRTGEKVFLECVQDMDHENMFWYRQDPGLGLRLIYFSYDVKMKEKGDIPEGYSVSREKKERFSLILESASTNQTSMYLCASTPRGISYEQYFGPGTRLTVT.

The J gene is TRBJ2-2, the V gene TRBV4-3; 14 nucleotides align to TRBD2. This CDR3 spans 20 amino acids. Trimming removed 1 base from V and 3 bases from J; junction bases left unmatched: 10. The germline V gene encodes CDR1 LGHNA and CDR2 YSLEER. In nucleotides, the CDR3 is TGCGCCAGCAGCCAAGGAGCCGGGACTAGCGGGAGTTGGGACACCGGGGAGCTGTTTTTT. The encoded protein is CASSQGAGTSGSWDTGELFF.

This clonotype was detected only a few times. This chain uses TRBV10-3 with TRBJ2-3, with 7 bases that match TRBD2. Losses at the gene ends were 3 bases for V and 3 bases for J; bases not matched to a gene: 12. CDR3 length: 17 amino acids. Per the germline V gene, CDR1 is ENHRY and CDR2 is SYGVKD. DNA of the CDR3: TGTGCCATCAGTGAACCCTTGAGCGGGATTGGGACAGATACGCAGTATTTT. Its protein is CAISEPLSGIGTDTQYF.